Sequencing of this T cell receptor (beta chain) was carried out in a study of blood T cell repertoires in COVID-19. Study-wide context: Samples of COVID-19 (acute and convalescent) were obtained from the United States, Italy and Spain. T cells, B-cell-depleted T cells, or PBMCs supplied cDNA or gDNA.

The V end lost 3 bases, the J end lost 1 base, and 7 bases lay between the germline ends. This CDR3 has 14 residues. Germline V CDR1 and CDR2: SGHAT, FQNNGV. Sequencing used immunoSEQ multiplex PCR; TCRdb keeps in-frame clones, though not all of them. The data show roughly 99,000 clones, 60% to 85% seen once. The clonotype was recovered from a woman of 80 years or more with active or convalescent COVID-19. V gene TRBV11-2 combines with J gene TRBJ1-5, with D possibly matching TRBD1 (6 bases). The specimen sequenced was peripheral blood. CDR3 DNA: TGTGCCAGCAGCTTCGGACAGAGCAATCAGCCCCAGCATTTT. Translation: CASSFGQSNQPQHF.